This TCR beta chain appears in the sequencing data of a study of blood T cell repertoires in COVID-19. Authors' analysis steps: From reference gene primer amplification, estimates of nucleated cell counts were derived. Measured with immunoSEQ multiplex PCR; TCRdb has only the in-frame clones, and not every one. That table is the source of V, J and clone size, and D and trimming were worked out from the DNA. The sample consists of 350,000 to 400,000 clones, 80% to 90% of them appearing once. The germline V and J ends were trimmed by 1 base and 7 bases, with 11 bases remaining between them. This CDR3 comprises 14 residues. Per germline, CDR1 SGHRS and CDR2 YFSETQ. Participant-given clinical history determined each cohort assignment. Two negative PCRs, clearance, or symptom resolution characterized the recovered Cohort 3 donors.

This clonotype was sampled from a young man who had recovered from COVID-19. This rearrangement joins TRBV5-1 to TRBJ1-4; possibly TRBD1 for D (6 bases). Material: PBMCs or T cells enriched from blood (not recorded which). In DNA form, the CDR3 reads TGCGCCAGCAGCTTGTCCCAGGGGCGTGAAAAACTGTTTTTT. Translation: CASSLSQGREKLFF.